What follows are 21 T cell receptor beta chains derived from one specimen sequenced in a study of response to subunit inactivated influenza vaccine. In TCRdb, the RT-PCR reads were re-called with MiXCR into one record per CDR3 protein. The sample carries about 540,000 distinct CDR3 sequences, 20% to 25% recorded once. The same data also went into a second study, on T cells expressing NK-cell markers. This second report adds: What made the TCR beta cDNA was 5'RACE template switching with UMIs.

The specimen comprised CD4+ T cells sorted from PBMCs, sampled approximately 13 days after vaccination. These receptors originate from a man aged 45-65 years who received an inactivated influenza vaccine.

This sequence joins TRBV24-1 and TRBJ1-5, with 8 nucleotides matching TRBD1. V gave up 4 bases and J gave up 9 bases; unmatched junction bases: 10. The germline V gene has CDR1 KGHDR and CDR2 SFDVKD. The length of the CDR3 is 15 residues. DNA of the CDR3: TGTGCCACCAGTGACTCCGGACAGGGCGTCTGGCCCCAGCATTTT. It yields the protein CATSDSGQGVWPQHF.

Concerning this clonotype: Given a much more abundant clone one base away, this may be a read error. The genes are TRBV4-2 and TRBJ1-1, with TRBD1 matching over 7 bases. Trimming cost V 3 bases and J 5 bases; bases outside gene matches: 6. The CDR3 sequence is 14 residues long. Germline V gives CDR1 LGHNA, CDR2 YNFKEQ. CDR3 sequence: CASSQGQWVTEAFF. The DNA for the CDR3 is TGTGCCAGCAGCCAGGGACAGTGGGTGACTGAAGCTTTCTTT.

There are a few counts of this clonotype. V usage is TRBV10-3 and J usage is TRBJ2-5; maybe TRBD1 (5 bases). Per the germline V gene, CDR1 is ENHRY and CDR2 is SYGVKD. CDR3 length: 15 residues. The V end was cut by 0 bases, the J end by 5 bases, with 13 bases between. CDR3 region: CAISESNSGIETQYF. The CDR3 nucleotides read TGTGCCATCAGTGAGTCGAATTCAGGGATTGAGACCCAGTACTTC.

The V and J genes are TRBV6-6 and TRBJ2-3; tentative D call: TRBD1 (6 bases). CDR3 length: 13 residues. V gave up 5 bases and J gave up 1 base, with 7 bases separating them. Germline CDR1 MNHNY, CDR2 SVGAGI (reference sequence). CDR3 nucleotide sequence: TGTGCCAGCAGTAACAGGGGCACAGATACGCAGTATTTT. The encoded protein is CASSNRGTDTQYF.

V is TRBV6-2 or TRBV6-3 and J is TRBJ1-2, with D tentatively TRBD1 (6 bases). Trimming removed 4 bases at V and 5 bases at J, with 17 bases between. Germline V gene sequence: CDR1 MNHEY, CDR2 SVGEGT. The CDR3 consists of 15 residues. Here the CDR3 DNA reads TGTGCCAGCAGTTCCCCGGGGGCAGGGGCTTATGGCTACACCTTC. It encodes CASSSPGAGAYGYTF.

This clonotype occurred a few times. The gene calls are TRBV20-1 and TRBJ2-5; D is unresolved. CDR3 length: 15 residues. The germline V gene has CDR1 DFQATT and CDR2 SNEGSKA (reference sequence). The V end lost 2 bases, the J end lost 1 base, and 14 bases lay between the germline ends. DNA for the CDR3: TGCAGTGCTAGAAACACCGGACGGAGCCAAGAGACCCAGTACTTC. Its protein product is CSARNTGRSQETQYF.

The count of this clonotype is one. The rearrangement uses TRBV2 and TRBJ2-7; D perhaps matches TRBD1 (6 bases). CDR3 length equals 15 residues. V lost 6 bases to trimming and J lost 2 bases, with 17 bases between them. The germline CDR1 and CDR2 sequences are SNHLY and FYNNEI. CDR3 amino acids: CASRDRFGDTYEQYF. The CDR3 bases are TGTGCCAGCAGGGACAGATTCGGAGACACCTACGAGCAGTACTTC. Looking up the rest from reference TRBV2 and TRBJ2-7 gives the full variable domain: EPEVTQTPSHQVTQMGQEVILRCVPISNHLYFYWYRQILGQKVEFLVSFYNNEISEKSEIFDDQFSVERPDGSNFTLKIRSTKLEDSAMYFCASRDRFGDTYEQYFGPGTRLTVT.

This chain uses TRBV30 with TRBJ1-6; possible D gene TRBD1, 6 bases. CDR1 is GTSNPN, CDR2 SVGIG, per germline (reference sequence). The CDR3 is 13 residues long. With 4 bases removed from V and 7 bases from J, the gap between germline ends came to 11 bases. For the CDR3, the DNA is TGTGCCTGGACCGCAACAGGGAATTCACCCCTCCACTTT. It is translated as CAWTATGNSPLHF. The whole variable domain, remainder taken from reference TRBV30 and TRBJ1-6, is SQTIHQWPATLVQPVGSPLSLECTVEGTSNPNLYWYRQAAGRGLQLLFYSVGIGQISSEVPQNLSASRPQDRQFILSSKKLLLSDSGFYLCAWTATGNSPLHFGNGTRLTVT.

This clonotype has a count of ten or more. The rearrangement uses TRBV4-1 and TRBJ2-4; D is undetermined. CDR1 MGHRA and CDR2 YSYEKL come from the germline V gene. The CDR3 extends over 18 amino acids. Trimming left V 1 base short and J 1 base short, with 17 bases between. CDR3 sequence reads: CASSQGELLGVAKNIQYF. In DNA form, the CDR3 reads TGCGCCAGCAGCCAAGGGGAATTGTTGGGTGTGGCCAAAAACATTCAGTACTTC.

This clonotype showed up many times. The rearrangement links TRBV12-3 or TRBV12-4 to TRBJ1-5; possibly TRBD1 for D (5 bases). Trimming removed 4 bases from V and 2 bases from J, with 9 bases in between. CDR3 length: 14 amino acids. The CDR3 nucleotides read TGTGCCAGCAGTTCCAGGGCGCGCAATCAGCCCCAGCATTTT. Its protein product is CASSSRARNQPQHF.

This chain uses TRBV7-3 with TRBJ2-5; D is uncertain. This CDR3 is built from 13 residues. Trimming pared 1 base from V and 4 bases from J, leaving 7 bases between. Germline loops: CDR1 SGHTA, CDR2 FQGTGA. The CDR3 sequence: CASSLKTGETQYF. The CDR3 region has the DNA TGTGCCAGCAGCTTAAAGACGGGAGAGACCCAGTACTTC.

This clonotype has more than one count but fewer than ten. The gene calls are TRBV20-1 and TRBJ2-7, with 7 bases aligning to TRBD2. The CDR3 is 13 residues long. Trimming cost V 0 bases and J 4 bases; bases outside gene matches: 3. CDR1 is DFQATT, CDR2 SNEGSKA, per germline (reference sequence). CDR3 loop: CSAREALAYEQYF. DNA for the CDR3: TGCAGTGCTAGAGAGGCACTAGCGTACGAGCAGTACTTC.

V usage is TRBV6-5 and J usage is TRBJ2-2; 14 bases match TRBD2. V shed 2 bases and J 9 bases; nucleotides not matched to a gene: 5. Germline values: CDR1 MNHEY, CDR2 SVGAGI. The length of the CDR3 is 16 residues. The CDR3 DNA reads TGTGCCAGCAGTTACCAGACTAGCGGGGGGGTTCGGGAGCTGTTTTTT. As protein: CASSYQTSGGVRELFF.

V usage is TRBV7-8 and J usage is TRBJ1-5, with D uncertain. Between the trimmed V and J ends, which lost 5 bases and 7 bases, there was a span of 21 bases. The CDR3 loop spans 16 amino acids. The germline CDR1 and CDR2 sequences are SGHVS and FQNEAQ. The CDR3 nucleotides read TGTGCCAGCAGCCCCCTGGGCCTCTCAGTTAGGCAGCCCCAGCATTTT. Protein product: CASSPLGLSVRQPQHF.

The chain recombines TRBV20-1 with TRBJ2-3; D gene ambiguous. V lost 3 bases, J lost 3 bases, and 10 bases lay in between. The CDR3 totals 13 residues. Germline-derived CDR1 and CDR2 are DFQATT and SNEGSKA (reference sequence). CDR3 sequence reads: CSASWGRTDTQYF. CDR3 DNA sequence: TGCAGTGCTAGCTGGGGTAGAACAGATACGCAGTATTTT.

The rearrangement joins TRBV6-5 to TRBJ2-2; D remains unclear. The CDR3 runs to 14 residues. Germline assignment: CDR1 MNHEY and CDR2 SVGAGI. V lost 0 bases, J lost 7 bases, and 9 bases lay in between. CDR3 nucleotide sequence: TGTGCCAGCAGTTACTCGACTGGCGGCGGGGAGCTGTTTTTT. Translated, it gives CASSYSTGGGELFF.

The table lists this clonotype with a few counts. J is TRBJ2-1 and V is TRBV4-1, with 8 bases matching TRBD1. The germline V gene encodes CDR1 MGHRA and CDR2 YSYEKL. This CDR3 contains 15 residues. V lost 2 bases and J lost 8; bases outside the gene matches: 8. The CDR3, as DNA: TGCGCCAGCAGCCAATCAGGGGGCGGCTGGGATGAGCAGTTCTTC. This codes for CASSQSGGGWDEQFF.

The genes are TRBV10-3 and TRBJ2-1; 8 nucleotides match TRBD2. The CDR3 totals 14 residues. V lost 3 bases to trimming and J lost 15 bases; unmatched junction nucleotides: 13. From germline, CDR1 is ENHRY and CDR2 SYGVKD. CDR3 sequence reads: CAISDGLSGSPGFF. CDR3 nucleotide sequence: TGTGCCATCAGTGATGGGCTCAGCGGGAGCCCCGGGTTCTTC.

CDR3 loop: CASSLVGTPDGELFF. DNA for the CDR3: TGCGCCAGCAGCTTAGTCGGCACTCCGGATGGGGAGCTGTTTTTT. The V gene is TRBV5-1, the J gene TRBJ2-2, with D unresolved. Deletions cut 2 bases from V and 8 bases from J, with 16 bases between. The V gene's germline CDR1 is SGHRS and CDR2 YFSETQ. This CDR3 has 15 amino acids.

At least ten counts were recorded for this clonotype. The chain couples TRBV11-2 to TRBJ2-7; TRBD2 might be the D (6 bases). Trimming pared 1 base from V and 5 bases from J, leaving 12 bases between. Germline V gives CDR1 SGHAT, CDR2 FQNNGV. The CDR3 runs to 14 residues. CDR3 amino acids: CASSLGPGGNEQYF. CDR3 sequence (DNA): TGTGCCAGCAGCTTAGGCCCCGGCGGGAACGAGCAGTACTTC.

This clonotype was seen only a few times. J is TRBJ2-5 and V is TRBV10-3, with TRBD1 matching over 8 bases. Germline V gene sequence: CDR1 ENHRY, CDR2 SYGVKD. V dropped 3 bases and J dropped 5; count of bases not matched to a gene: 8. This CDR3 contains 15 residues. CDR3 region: CAISEMTGAQETQYF. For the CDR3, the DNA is TGTGCCATCAGTGAAATGACAGGGGCGCAGGAGACCCAGTACTTC.